This TCR beta chain was captured by sequencing in a study of beta chain features in type 1 diabetes. Every isolated RNA sample was fully reverse transcribed, so sequencing captured expressed TCRB transcripts. Method: immunoSEQ multiplex PCR; TCRdb's copy keeps in-frame clones and lacks some. The table has roughly 340,000 clones, roughly 12% seen once; the top ten hold 0.013% to 0.015%. Whole-study findings and limits: Significant though moderate, a shortening of TCRB CDR3s appeared in all four CD4+ subsets of Type 1 diabetes patients.

V lost 3 bases and J 1 base, leaving 5 bases between the germline ends. CDR3 length: 12 residues. Germline loops: CDR1 SQVTM, CDR2 ANQGSEA. Only one heparinised blood draw was taken per donor, and its volume averaged about 120 mL. CD45RO/CCR7/CD25/CD127/CD95/CD27 separated CD4+ naive, central memory, regulatory and stem cell-like memory cells by sorting. This clone was seen more than once but under ten times. Its target is unknown. The receptor was isolated from a woman aged 18-35 years with type 1 diabetes. Sequenced sample: naive CD4+ T cells from blood. This chain links TRBV29-1 with TRBJ2-3; D remains unclear. CDR3 in DNA: TGCAGCGTTGATGAGGGCACAGATACGCAGTATTTT. Encoded protein: CSVDEGTDTQYF.